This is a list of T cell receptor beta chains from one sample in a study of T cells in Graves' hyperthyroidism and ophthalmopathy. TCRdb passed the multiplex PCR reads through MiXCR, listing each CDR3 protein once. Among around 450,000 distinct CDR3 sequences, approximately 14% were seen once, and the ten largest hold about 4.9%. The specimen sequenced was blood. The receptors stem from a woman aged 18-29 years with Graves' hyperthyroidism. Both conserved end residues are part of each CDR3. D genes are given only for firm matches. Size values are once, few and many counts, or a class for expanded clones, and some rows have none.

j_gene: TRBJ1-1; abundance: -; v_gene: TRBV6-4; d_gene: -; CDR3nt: TGTGCCAGCAGTGACACCCAACGGGCGGTGAACACTGAAGCTTTCTTT; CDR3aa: CASSDTQRAVNTEAFF
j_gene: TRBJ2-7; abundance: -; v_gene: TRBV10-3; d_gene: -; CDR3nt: TGTGCCATCAGTGAGCAACTAGACCAGCAGTACTTC; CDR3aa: CAISEQLDQQYF
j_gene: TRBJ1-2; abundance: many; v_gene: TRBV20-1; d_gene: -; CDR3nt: TGCAGTGCTAGTCGGTGGCAGGGTTTTGGCTACACCTTC; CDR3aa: CSASRWQGFGYTF
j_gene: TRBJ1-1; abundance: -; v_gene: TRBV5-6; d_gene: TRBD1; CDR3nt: TGTGCCAGCAGCCTTAAGACAGGGATGAACACTGAAGCTTTCTTT; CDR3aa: CASSLKTGMNTEAFF
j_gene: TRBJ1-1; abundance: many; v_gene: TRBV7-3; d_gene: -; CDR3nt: TGTGCCAGCAGCCTTAAGGGTGAGGGAGTGAACACTGAAGCTTTCTTT; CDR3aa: CASSLKGEGVNTEAFF
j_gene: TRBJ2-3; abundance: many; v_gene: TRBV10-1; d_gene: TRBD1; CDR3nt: TGCGCCAGACGGAAGACTGGGGACAGGGGTGTCTTAACAGATACGCAGTATTTT; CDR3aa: CARRKTGDRGVLTDTQYF
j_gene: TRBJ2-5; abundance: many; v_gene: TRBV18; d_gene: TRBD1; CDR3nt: TGTGCCAGCTCACCGAATGCAGGACAGGACCCCCAGGCGTACTTC; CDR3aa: CASSPNAGQDPQAYF
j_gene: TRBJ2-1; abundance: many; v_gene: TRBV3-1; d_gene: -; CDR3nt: TGTGCCAGCAGCCAGTCTTCTCGAGGACGGGGTGAGCAGTTCTTC; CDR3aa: CASSQSSRGRGEQFF
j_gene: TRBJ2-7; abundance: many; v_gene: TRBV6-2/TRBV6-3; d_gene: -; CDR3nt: TGTGCCAGCAGTCCTTTTGTCGATTCCTACGAGCAGTACTTC; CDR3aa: CASSPFVDSYEQYF
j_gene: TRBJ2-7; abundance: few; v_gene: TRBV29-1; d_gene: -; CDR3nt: TGCAGCGTTGGACTAGGGGGCTGGGAGCAGTACTTC; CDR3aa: CSVGLGGWEQYF
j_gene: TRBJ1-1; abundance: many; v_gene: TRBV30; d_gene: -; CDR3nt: TGTGCCTGGACCGGGACATTGAACACTGAAGCTTTCTTT; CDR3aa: CAWTGTLNTEAFF
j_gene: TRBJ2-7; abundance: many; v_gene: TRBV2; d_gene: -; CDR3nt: TGTGCCAGTCGCAAAACAAGGAACTCCTACGAGCAGTACTTC; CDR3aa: CASRKTRNSYEQYF
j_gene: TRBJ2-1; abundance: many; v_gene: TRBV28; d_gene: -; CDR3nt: TGTGCCAGCAGTTCCGTGGACAGTTACAATGAGCAGTTCTTC; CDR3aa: CASSSVDSYNEQFF
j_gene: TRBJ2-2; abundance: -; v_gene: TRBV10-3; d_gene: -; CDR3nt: TGTGCCATCAGTGAGTCCTTATCGGACGGGGAGCTGTTTTTT; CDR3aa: CAISESLSDGELFF
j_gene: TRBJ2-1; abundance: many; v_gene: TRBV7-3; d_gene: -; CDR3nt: TGTGCCAGCAGCTCCCCAGGACAGCACGTGCAGTTCTTC; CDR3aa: CASSSPGQHVQFF
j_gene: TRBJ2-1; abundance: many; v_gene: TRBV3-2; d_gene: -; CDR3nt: TGTGCCAGCAGCCAAGCGGGAGTCCAATCATACGAGCAGTTCTTC; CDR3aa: CASSQAGVQSYEQFF
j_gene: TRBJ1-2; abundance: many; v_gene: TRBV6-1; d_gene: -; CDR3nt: TGTGCCAGCAGTAACAGACACTATGGCTACACCTTC; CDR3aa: CASSNRHYGYTF
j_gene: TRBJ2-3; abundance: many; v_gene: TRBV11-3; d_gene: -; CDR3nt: TGTGCCAGCAGCGCCGGGACTTCGACAGATACGCAGTATTTT; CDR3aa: CASSAGTSTDTQYF
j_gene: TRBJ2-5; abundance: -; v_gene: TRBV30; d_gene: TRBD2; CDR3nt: TGTGCCTGGTTAAGACTAGCGGGAGGGCGGGAGACCCAGTACTTC; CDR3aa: CAWLRLAGGRETQYF
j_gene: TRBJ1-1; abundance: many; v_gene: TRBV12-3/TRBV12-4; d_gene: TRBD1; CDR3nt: TGTGCCAGCAGTCTAGGACAGGCCAAGAACACTGAAGCTTTCTTT; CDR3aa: CASSLGQAKNTEAFF
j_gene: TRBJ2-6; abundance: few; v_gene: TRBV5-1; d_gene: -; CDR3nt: TGCGCCAGCAGCCCGGGGAATGCTGGGGCCAACGTCCTGACTTTC; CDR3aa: CASSPGNAGANVLTF
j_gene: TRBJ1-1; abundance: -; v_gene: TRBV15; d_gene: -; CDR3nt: TGTGCCACCAGCAGAGAGGGGGACGGTGAAGCTTTCTTT; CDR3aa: CATSREGDGEAFF
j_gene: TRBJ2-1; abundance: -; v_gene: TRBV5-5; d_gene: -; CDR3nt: TGCGCCAGCAGCTTGGTTGGGGGGACGGATGAGCAGTTCTTC; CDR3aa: CASSLVGGTDEQFF
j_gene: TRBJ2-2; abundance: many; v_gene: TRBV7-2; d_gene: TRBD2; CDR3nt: TGTGCCAGCAGCTCCAGTAGGACTAGCAGATACACCGGGGAGCTGTTTTTT; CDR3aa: CASSSSRTSRYTGELFF
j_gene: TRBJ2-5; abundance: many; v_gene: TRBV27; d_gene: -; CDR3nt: TGTGCCAGCAGTTTACGAGGGGCGGGGGAGACCCAGTACTTC; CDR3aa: CASSLRGAGETQYF
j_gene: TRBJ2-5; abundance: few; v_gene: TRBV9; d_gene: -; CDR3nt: TGTGCCAGCAGCCTGGAAGATGAGACCCAGTACTTC; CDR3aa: CASSLEDETQYF
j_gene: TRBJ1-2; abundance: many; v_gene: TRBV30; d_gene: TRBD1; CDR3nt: TGTGCCTGGAGTGAAAGGGACAGGTCTTACACCTTC; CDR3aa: CAWSERDRSYTF
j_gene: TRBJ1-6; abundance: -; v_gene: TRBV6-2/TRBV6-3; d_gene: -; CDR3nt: TGTGCCAGCAGTACCCAGGATTCACCCCTCCACTTT; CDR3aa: CASSTQDSPLHF
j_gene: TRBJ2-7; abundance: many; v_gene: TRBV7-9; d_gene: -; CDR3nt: TGTGCCAGCAGCACCGGACAGAACCCCTACGAGCAGTACTTC; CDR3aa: CASSTGQNPYEQYF
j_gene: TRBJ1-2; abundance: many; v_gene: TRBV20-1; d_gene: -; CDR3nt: TGCAGTGTGGGGCAGGTCTATGGCTACACCTTC; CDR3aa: CSVGQVYGYTF
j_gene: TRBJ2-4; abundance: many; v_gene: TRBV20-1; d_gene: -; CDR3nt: TGCAGTGCGACGAGGGGTCCTTTAGCCAAAAACATTCAGTACTTC; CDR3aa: CSATRGPLAKNIQYF
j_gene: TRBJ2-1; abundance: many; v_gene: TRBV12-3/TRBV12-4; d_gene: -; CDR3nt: TGTGCCAGCAGTTTGAATATAGGAGACAATGAGCAGTTCTTC; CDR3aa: CASSLNIGDNEQFF
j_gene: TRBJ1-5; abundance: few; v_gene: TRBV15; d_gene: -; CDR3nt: TGTGCCACTAAGCAATTGGGAGATAGCAATCAGCCCCAGCATTTT; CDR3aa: CATKQLGDSNQPQHF
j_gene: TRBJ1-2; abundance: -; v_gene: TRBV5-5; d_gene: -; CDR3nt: TGTGCCAGCAGCTCACAGAGGTTTCCTAACTATGGCTACACCTTC; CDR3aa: CASSSQRFPNYGYTF
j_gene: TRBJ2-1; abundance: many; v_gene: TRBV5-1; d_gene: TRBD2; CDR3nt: TGCGCCAGCAGCTCGACTAGCGGGAGGCAAAATGAGCAGTTCTTC; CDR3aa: CASSSTSGRQNEQFF
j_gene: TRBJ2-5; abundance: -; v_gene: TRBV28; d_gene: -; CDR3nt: TGTGCCAGCAGTGCCGGACCGATCTGGACCCAGTACTTC; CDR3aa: CASSAGPIWTQYF
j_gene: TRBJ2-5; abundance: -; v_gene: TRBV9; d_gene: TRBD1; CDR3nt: TGTGCCAGCGGCGTCACGGGACAGCCTAAAGAGACCCAGTACTTC; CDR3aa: CASGVTGQPKETQYF
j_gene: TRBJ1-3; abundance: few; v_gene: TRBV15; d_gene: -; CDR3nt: TGTGCCACCAGGGGATCTGGAAACACCATATATTTT; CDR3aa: CATRGSGNTIYF
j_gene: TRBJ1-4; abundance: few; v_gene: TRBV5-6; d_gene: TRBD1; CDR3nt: TGTGCCAGCAGCTTGGGGGACAGGGGGCATGAAAAACTGTTTTTT; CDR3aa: CASSLGDRGHEKLFF
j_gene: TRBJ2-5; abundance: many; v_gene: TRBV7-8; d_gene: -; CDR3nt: TGTGCCAGCAGTCTTACCGAAGAGACCCAGTACTTC; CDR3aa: CASSLTEETQYF
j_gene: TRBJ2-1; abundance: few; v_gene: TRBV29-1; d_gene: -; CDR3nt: TGCAGCGTCGTAACCACGGGTGAGCAGTTCTTC; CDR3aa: CSVVTTGEQFF
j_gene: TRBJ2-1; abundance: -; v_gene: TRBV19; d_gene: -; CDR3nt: TGTGCCAGTAGTATAGATAAGTGGAGCAATGAGCAGTTCTTC; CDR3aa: CASSIDKWSNEQFF
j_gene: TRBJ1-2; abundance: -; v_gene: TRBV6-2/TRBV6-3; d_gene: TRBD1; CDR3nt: TGTGCCAGCAGTTACCTCCGACAGGGGTCATATGGCTACACCTTC; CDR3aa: CASSYLRQGSYGYTF
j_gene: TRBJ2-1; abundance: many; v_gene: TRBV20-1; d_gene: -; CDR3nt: TGCAGTGCTAGAGACCCAAAGGTAGGAGATGAGCAGTTCTTC; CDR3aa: CSARDPKVGDEQFF
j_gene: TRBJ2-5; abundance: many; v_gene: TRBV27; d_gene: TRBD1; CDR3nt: TGTGCCAGCAGTTTCCTCGCTCCGGGACAGGGGAGGAAAGAGACCCAGTACTTC; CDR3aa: CASSFLAPGQGRKETQYF
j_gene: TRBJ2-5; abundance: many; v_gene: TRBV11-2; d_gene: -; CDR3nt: TGTGCCAGCAGCTGGTCGCTGGCGGGCCAAGAGACCCAGTACTTC; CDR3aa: CASSWSLAGQETQYF
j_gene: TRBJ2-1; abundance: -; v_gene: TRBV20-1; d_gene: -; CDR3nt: TGCGCGCCTCTGATTCCCCTACTGTACAATGAGCAGTTCTTC; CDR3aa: CAPLIPLLYNEQFF
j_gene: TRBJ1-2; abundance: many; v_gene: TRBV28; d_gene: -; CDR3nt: TGTGCCAGCACCCTAGGGAGGGTTGACTATGGCTACACCTTC; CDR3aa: CASTLGRVDYGYTF
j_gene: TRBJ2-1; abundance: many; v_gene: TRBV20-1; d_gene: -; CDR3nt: TGCAGTGCTAGTTTAGACAATGAGCAGTTCTTC; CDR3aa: CSASLDNEQFF
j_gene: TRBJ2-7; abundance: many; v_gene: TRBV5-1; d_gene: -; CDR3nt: TGCGCCAGCAGCTTGAGTAAGACGACCTACGAGCAGTACTTC; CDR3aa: CASSLSKTTYEQYF
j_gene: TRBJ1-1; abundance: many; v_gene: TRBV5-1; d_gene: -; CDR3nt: TGCGCCAGCAGCTTTACAGGTTCGAACACTGAAGCTTTCTTT; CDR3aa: CASSFTGSNTEAFF
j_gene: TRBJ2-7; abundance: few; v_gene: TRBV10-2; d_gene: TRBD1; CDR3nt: TGCGCCAGCTTGGACAGGGAGTCCTACGAGCAGTACTTC; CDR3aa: CASLDRESYEQYF
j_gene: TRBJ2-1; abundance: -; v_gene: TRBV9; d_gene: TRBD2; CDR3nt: TGTGCCAGCAGCGTAGATGCTAGCGGGGTATACAATGAGCAGTTCTTC; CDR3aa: CASSVDASGVYNEQFF
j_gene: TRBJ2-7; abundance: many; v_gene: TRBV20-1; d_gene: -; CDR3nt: TGCAGTGCTAGAGAGCCCGCCACCTACGAGCAGTACTTC; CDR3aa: CSAREPATYEQYF
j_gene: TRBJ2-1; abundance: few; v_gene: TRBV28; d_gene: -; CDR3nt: TGTGCCAGCAGTATCCTAAGGGACCCCGCATACAATGAGCAGTTCTTC; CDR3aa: CASSILRDPAYNEQFF